A single sample gave rise to the 23 T cell receptor beta chains below, sequenced in a study of T-cell memory formation after mild COVID-19. TCRdb ran MiXCR on the 5' RACE reads and lists one entry per CDR3 protein. The sample carries over 400,000 distinct CDR3 sequences, more than 20% recorded once. The sample taken for sequencing was PBMCs or a T cell subset sorted from them (not recorded which). These TCRs come from an adult woman who had mild COVID-19 (a few samples of this study predate the infection). Cell type and time point are not known.

In its sample, this clonotype was seen a few times. The rearrangement uses TRBV7-9 and TRBJ1-4; tentative D call: TRBD1 (5 bases). V was shortened by 8 bases and J by 7 bases, with 14 bases between the two germline ends. The CDR3 sequence is 13 residues long. The germline V gene encodes CDR1 SEHNR and CDR2 FQNEAQ (reference sequence). The CDR3 DNA follows: TGTGCCAGCGGGGCGCCAACAGGTGAAAAACTGTTTTTT. Amino acids: CASGAPTGEKLFF.

The chain couples TRBV7-2 to TRBJ1-2; 7 nucleotides match TRBD1. V shed 5 bases, J shed 0 bases, and the junction held 6 bases outside the gene matches. Germline assignment: CDR1 SGHTA and CDR2 FQGNSA. The CDR3 is made up of 15 amino acids. CDR3 in DNA: TGTGCCAGCAGCGTCTCCGGGACAGCTAACTATGGCTACACCTTC. Encoded protein: CASSVSGTANYGYTF.

V gene TRBV2 combines with J gene TRBJ1-1; TRBD1 might be the D (5 bases). CDR3 length: 14 residues. The germline CDR1 and CDR2 sequences are SNHLY and FYNNEI. V shed 10 bases and J shed 3 bases, with 18 bases lying between them. CDR3 bases: TGTGCCAACAAAACAGGCGGACGCCACACTGAAGCTTTCTTT. It specifies CANKTGGRHTEAFF.

The chain is built from TRBV27 and TRBJ2-6; possible D gene TRBD2, 6 bases. Germline CDR1 reads MNHEY; CDR2 reads SMNVEV (reference sequence). V was pared by 7 bases and J by 1 base, with 11 bases between. The CDR3 covers 15 residues. This CDR3 reads CASTGRRSGANVLTF. In nucleotides, the CDR3 is TGTGCCAGCACTGGGAGGAGGTCTGGGGCCAACGTCCTGACTTTC.

The rearrangement joins TRBV9 to TRBJ2-1; 9 bases match TRBD2. The CDR3 length is 15 residues. V was pared by 0 bases and J by 10 bases, with 8 bases of the junction left unmatched. Germline V gives CDR1 SGDLS, CDR2 YYNGEE. The CDR3 region has the DNA TGTGCCAGCAGCGTAGGGCTAGCGGGACTGGGAGAGCAGTTCTTC. Protein: CASSVGLAGLGEQFF. Full variable domain (outside the CDR3, taken from reference TRBV9 and TRBJ2-1): DSGVTQTPKHLITATGQRVTLRCSPRSGDLSVYWYQQSLDQGLQFLIQYYNGEERAKGNILERFSAQQFPDLHSELNLSSLELGDSALYFCASSVGLAGLGEQFFGPGTRLTVL.

Only a few counts were recorded for this clonotype. The chain carries TRBV7-8 and TRBJ1-5, with D maybe TRBD1 (5 bases). CDR1 is SGHVS and CDR2 is FQNEAQ in the germline V gene. The CDR3 totals 12 residues. V shed 5 bases and J shed 10 bases, with 12 bases lying between them. CDR3 residues: CASSPPGEPQHF. The CDR3 DNA is TGTGCCAGCAGCCCCCCGGGGGAACCCCAGCATTTT.

The gene calls are TRBV29-1 and TRBJ2-1; unclear D gene. CDR3 length: 14 residues. Trimming removed 2 bases from V and 0 bases from J, with 8 bases in between. CDR1 and CDR2 from the germline V gene are SQVTM and ANQGSEA. The CDR3 is CSVEMSSSYNEQFF. In nucleotides, the CDR3 is TGCAGCGTTGAAATGTCGAGCTCCTACAATGAGCAGTTCTTC.

This clonotype was found once. This rearrangement joins TRBV27 to TRBJ2-5; TRBD1 or TRBD2 may be the D gene (5 bases each). This CDR3 has 16 amino acids. Germline V gene data show CDR1 as MNHEY and CDR2 as SMNVEV (reference sequence). The V gene lost 6 bases and the J gene lost 4 bases, with 21 bases spanning the gap. The chain's CDR3 is CASRLWAGTPGETQYF. The CDR3 nucleotides are TGTGCCAGCAGATTGTGGGCAGGGACCCCTGGAGAGACCCAGTACTTC.

The chain links TRBV6-2 or TRBV6-3 to TRBJ1-5; D not resolved. The germline CDR1 and CDR2 sequences are MNHEY and SVGEGT. The V end lost 8 bases, the J end lost 7 bases, and 12 bases lay between the germline ends. The CDR3 has 12 residues. The DNA of the CDR3 is TGTGCCAGCGGAGATATTTCACAGCCCCAGCATTTT. Protein: CASGDISQPQHF.

There are a few counts of this clonotype. The chain links TRBV29-1 to TRBJ2-5; 7 nucleotides align to TRBD2. The CDR3 has 14 residues. Germline assignment: CDR1 SQVTM and CDR2 ANQGSEA. After removal of 2 bases from V and 3 bases from J, the junction contained 6 bases not matched to a gene. For the CDR3, the DNA is TGCAGCGTTGAATCCTCGGGGGGAGAAGAGACCCAGTACTTC. Its translation: CSVESSGGEETQYF.

Only a few counts were recorded for this clonotype. The chain couples TRBV9 to TRBJ1-1; D is uncertain. Germline assignment: CDR1 SGDLS and CDR2 YYNGEE. V was trimmed by 0 bases and J by 2 bases, leaving 11 bases between them. The CDR3 is 15 amino acids. CDR3 region: CASSVALEDNTEAFF. The DNA of the CDR3 is TGTGCCAGCAGCGTAGCTTTAGAGGACAACACTGAAGCTTTCTTT.

In its sample, this clonotype was seen a few times. In DNA, the CDR3 is TGTGCCAGCAGCGTGGGACTAGCGGGGGACTACGAGCAGTACTTC. Translated, it gives CASSVGLAGDYEQYF. V is TRBV9 and J is TRBJ2-7; 14 bases match TRBD2. This CDR3 is built from 15 residues. V lost 2 bases and J lost 3; bases outside the gene matches: 1. CDR1 and CDR2 (germline): SGDLS, YYNGEE.

In its sample, this clonotype was seen a few times. This chain uses TRBV6-5 with TRBJ1-2; D unresolved. The CDR3 consists of 12 residues. Trimming cost V 8 bases and J 3 bases, with 10 bases left between them. Germline CDR1 is MNHEY and CDR2 is SVGAGI. The CDR3 loop reads CASWANHYGYTF. The CDR3 DNA reads TGTGCCAGCTGGGCGAACCACTATGGCTACACCTTC.

The sample holds a few counts of this clonotype. J is TRBJ2-7 and V is TRBV20-1, with a weak D call TRBD2 (5 bases). From germline, CDR1 is DFQATT and CDR2 SNEGSKA (reference sequence). The CDR3 has 16 amino acids. V gave up 6 bases and J gave up 5 bases, with 26 bases separating them. Written as DNA, the CDR3 is TGCAGTGCCCTAGGGAGAGGTGCCGGCCGTTTCCACGAGCAGTACTTC. Amino acid sequence: CSALGRGAGRFHEQYF.

This clonotype was seen only a few times. The chain uses TRBV20-1 and TRBJ2-3; D is uncertain. CDR3 length: 19 amino acids. Germline lookup yields CDR1 DFQATT and CDR2 SNEGSKA (reference sequence). V gave up 0 bases and J gave up 0 bases, with 22 bases separating them. DNA of the CDR3: TGCAGTGCTAGAGATTGGGCGGCACGCGGCCATACAAGCACAGATACGCAGTATTTT. Its protein product is CSARDWAARGHTSTDTQYF.

This clonotype appeared a few times. The chain uses TRBV20-1 and TRBJ1-5; D is ambiguous. The V end was cut by 0 bases, the J end by 9 bases, with 15 bases between. CDR1 and CDR2 from the germline V gene are DFQATT and SNEGSKA (reference sequence). This CDR3 comprises 14 residues. CDR3 residues: CSARDDAIRGPQHF. CDR3 DNA: TGCAGTGCTAGAGATGATGCCATCCGGGGGCCCCAGCATTTT.

This clonotype was counted between two and nine times. The rearrangement joins TRBV12-3 or TRBV12-4 to TRBJ2-2; 8 positions match TRBD2. The CDR3 has 16 amino acids. The junction had 7 bases not matched to a gene; V was cut back by 3 bases and J by 4 bases. The CDR3 region has the DNA TGTGCCAGCAGTTTCTCGGGAGGGAGAAGCACCGGGGAGCTGTTTTTT. Protein product: CASSFSGGRSTGELFF.

CDR3 DNA: TGCAGCGTTGTTCGGGCGGGATGGACAGATACGCAGTATTTT. Amino acid sequence: CSVVRAGWTDTQYF. This rearrangement joins TRBV29-1 to TRBJ2-3; D is possibly TRBD2 (6 bases). From germline, CDR1 is SQVTM and CDR2 ANQGSEA. The V and J ends lost 4 bases and 3 bases respectively, with 14 bases between them. There are 14 residues in the CDR3.

The chain links TRBV20-1 to TRBJ2-7; 7 bases map to TRBD1. CDR1 and CDR2 from the germline V gene are DFQATT and SNEGSKA (reference sequence). The CDR3 consists of 12 residues. After removal of 8 bases from V and 7 bases from J, the junction contained 11 bases not matched to a gene. The CDR3 spells CSPWTGLREQYF. The CDR3 nucleotides read TGCAGTCCTTGGACAGGACTTAGAGAGCAGTACTTC.

CDR3 nucleotides: TGTGCCATCAGTGAGTGGCTAGCGGGAGAGGGTGAGCAGTTCTTC. Translation: CAISEWLAGEGEQFF. J is TRBJ2-1 and V is TRBV10-3, with TRBD2 identical over 10 bases. This CDR3 region has 15 residues. Germline loops: CDR1 ENHRY, CDR2 SYGVKD. With 1 base clipped from V and 9 bases from J, the junction kept 6 bases outside the gene matches.

This clonotype was counted only a few times. The CDR3 DNA sequence: TGTGCCAGCAGTATACCCGGACCGGGATTGGAGACCCAGTACTTC. Translating it yields CASSIPGPGLETQYF. The chain combines TRBV7-9 with TRBJ2-5, with D possibly being TRBD2 (5 bases). CDR3 length: 15 amino acids. CDR1 and CDR2 from the germline V gene are SEHNR and FQNEAQ (reference sequence). Trimming removed 6 bases from V and 5 bases from J, with 19 bases in between.

The gene calls are TRBV29-1 and TRBJ2-7, with D unresolved. CDR3 size: 11 residues. Trimming pared 7 bases from V and 0 bases from J, leaving 7 bases between. Germline loops: CDR1 SQVTM, CDR2 ANQGSEA. The CDR3 region has the DNA TGCAGCGGCGGAGACTCCTACGAGCAGTACTTC. Translated, it gives CSGGDSYEQYF.

The chain links TRBV7-8 to TRBJ2-7; 9 nucleotides agree with TRBD2. This CDR3 spans 18 amino acids. Per germline, CDR1 SGHVS and CDR2 FQNEAQ. J gave up 1 base and V 0 bases, and 10 bases lay outside the gene matches. The CDR3 is CASSLALGTSLYSYEQYF. CDR3 nucleotide sequence: TGTGCCAGCAGCTTAGCACTAGGGACTAGCTTATATTCCTACGAGCAGTACTTC.